This T cell receptor (beta chain) was retrieved from a study of T cells in Graves' hyperthyroidism and ophthalmopathy (dated by TCRdb to between 2018 and 2021). The study in broad terms: Peripheral blood samples were taken at initial diagnosis, before any treatment was given. A discovery cohort of approximately 100 patients, fewer than 50 with Graves' ophthalmopathy and over 55 with stable Graves' hyperthyroidism, was used to find distinguishing TCR V-J signatures. Whether ophthalmopathy could be predicted prospectively was tested in an independent validation cohort made up of roughly 19 hyperthyroidism patients plus 17 patients who later progressed to ophthalmopathy. For training and testing, the approximately 92 patients in the discovery cohort were randomly divided in a 7:3 ratio. The study also compared thyroid tissue and blood T-cell repertoires from over 5 Graves' hyperthyroidism patients. Following sampling, methimazole starting at 30 mg daily was given to hyperthyroidism patients, and high-dose intravenous methylprednisolone was given to ophthalmopathy patients. According to the paper, TCR Vbeta CDR3 sequencing was carried out on 135 peripheral blood samples, which came from under 50 ophthalmopathy, fewer than 80 hyperthyroidism and roughly 17 progressor patients. Here is what the overall study found, with its caveats: No statistical method was used to set the sample size in advance, and investigators knew the group allocation. Most expanded thyroid clonotypes (frequency above 0.001) were also detected in blood, suggesting blood repertoires may reflect thyroid immune responses. In cross-validation, a model built on a 13 V-J signature told ophthalmopathy apart from stable hyperthyroidism with approximately 91% sensitivity and around 84% specificity, and in testing the same model reached 80%/75%. In validation, progression to ophthalmopathy was predicted by the model with 70.59% sensitivity and about 72% specificity, a median of roughly 6.4 months before onset.

Regarding this clonotype: Its antigen is currently not known. No base quality information exists; no much larger clone differs at one position.

Taken from the germline V gene, the CDR1 and CDR2 loops are SGHRS and YFSETQ. Including the terminal cysteine and phenylalanine, the CDR3 comprises 14 residues. The CDR3 DNA has 42 bases and is translated from base 1. The junction shows trimming of 0 bases on V and 1 base on J, plus 8 bases between the germline ends. Moderately to severely active disease, a Clinical Activity Score of at least 3, a NOSPECS grade of at least 4, and a duration under 3 months were present in ophthalmopathy patients. The study excluded patients with uncontrolled infections, other autoimmune diseases, pregnancy or lactation. Diagnoses were based on clinical symptoms, serum thyroxine and TRAb, thyroid ultrasound and orbital computed tomography. PBMCs were isolated from about 9.2 ml of fresh peripheral blood by Ficoll-Paque density gradient centrifugation. Total RNA was extracted using Trizol reagent, and RNA quality was assessed on an Agilent 2100 Bioanalyzer.

Amplification of TCR beta CDR3 regions was carried out from RNA transcripts. A first-round RT-PCR of the TCR CDR3 used the HTBI primer set with the Qiagen OneStep RT-PCR kit. Libraries were constructed in a second round of multiplex PCR, after which size selection and purification were carried out. Sequencing of the libraries was done on an Illumina HiSeq2000 using paired-end 100 bp reads. Processing in the source paper ran as follows. SOAPnuke was used to process the raw data, removing reads that contained adapters or uncalled bases, had a mean Phred below 15, or lacked an exact match to the constant primer or identifier. COPE v1.2.5 was used to merge the high-quality paired reads, and each unique nucleotide sequence was defined as a clonotype. MiTCR v1.1 was used to align clonotypes to the IMGT TRBV, TRBD and TRBJ reference segments. The analysis was restricted to V-J combinations with a frequency above 0.0001, which together covered roughly 99% of the repertoires. A TCS score was defined as the ratio between F50 (clonal expansion) and ExV (chaos), using BLOSUM62-based TCRdist between CDR3 peptides within each V-J. Welch's t-statistics and random forest reduced some 510 V-J features to 13, which were used in a naive Bayes classifier (R e1071). TCRdb took the public reads, trimmed them with fastp at Q25, ran MiXCR for clone calling and kept in-frame beta chains. Each record represents a unique CDR3 protein, reported with the most common genes and DNA among its rows. TCRdb's processing, not the study's, gives the V and J calls here. In this sample the table shows more than 350,000 distinct CDR3 sequences, roughly 15% of which occur a single time. Together, the top ten hold under 25% of the sample.

Sequencing used blood. The chain was built from TRBV5-1 and TRBJ2-7, with a tentative D gene TRBD1 over 6 matching bases. The sequence derives from a woman aged 60-70 years with Graves' ophthalmopathy. The CDR3 protein sequence reads: CASSLGQESYEQYF. The DNA is as follows: TGCGCCAGCAGCTTGGGACAGGAGTCCTACGAGCAGTACTTC.